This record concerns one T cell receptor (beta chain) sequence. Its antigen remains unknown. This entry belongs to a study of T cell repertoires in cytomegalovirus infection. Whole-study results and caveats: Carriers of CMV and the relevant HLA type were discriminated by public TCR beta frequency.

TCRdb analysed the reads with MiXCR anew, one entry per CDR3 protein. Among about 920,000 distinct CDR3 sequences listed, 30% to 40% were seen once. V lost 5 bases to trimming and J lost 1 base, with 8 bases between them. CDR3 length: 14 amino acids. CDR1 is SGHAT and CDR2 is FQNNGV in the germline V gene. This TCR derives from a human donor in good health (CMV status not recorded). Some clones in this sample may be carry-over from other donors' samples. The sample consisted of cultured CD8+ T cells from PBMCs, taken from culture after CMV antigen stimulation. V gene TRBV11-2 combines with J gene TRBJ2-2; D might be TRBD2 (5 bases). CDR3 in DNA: TGTGCCAGCAGCACCGGGGTGAACACCGGGGAGCTGTTTTTT. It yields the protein CASSTGVNTGELFF.